The 10 T cell receptor beta chains presented below share a single source sample, sequenced in a study of cytomegalovirus exposure and HLA in healthy donors. PCR employed 60 Vbeta and 13 Jbeta primers. Some clones are missing from TCRdb's copy, which holds only in-frame ones; the method was immunoSEQ multiplex PCR. In the table there are about 120,000 clones, roughly 80% of which are singletons. The source material was PBMCs. These receptors all come from a man between 18 and 29 years old in good health and CMV-seropositive.

This clone was detected a few times. V is TRBV11-3 and J is TRBJ2-7; 7 bases match TRBD1. With 5 bases clipped from V and 0 bases from J, the junction kept 1 base outside the gene matches. Germline CDR1 reads SGHNT; CDR2 reads YENEEA. This CDR3 is built from 13 residues. CDR3 protein: CASSRDSSYEQYF. The CDR3 DNA follows: TGTGCCAGCAGCCGGGACAGCTCCTACGAGCAGTACTTC.

This clone was observed at least ten times. CDR3 nucleotides: TGTGCCAGCAGCGTAGGGACTACCGGAGAGACCCAGTACTTC. This sequence encodes CASSVGTTGETQYF. J is TRBJ2-5 and V is TRBV9, with D perhaps matching TRBD2 (6 bases). Trimming cost V 0 bases and J 4 bases, with 10 bases left between them. The CDR3 extends over 14 amino acids. From germline, CDR1 is SGDLS and CDR2 YYNGEE. Based on the CDR3 plus reference TRBV9 and TRBJ2-5, the full variable domain is DSGVTQTPKHLITATGQRVTLRCSPRSGDLSVYWYQQSLDQGLQFLIQYYNGEERAKGNILERFSAQQFPDLHSELNLSSLELGDSALYFCASSVGTTGETQYFGPGTRLLVL.

The gene calls are TRBV6-6 and TRBJ2-3; 9 nucleotides agree with TRBD2. The ends lost 3 bases at V and 1 base at J; junction bases unmatched: 5. The CDR3 has 16 residues. CDR1 is MNHNY, CDR2 SVGAGI, per germline (reference sequence). CDR3 sequence (DNA): TGTGCCAGCAGTTATGGACTAGCGCGGGGCACAGATACGCAGTATTTT. Translation: CASSYGLARGTDTQYF.

This clone was seen a few times. V is TRBV5-1 and J is TRBJ2-3; TRBD2 agrees at 13 bases. The V segment lost 5 bases and the J segment 5 bases; nucleotides outside the gene matches: 8. Looked up from germline, CDR1 is SGHRS and CDR2 is YFSETQ. The CDR3 runs 16 residues. CDR3: CASRPTSGRSGDTQYF. DNA of the CDR3: TGCGCCAGCAGACCGACTAGCGGGAGGAGCGGAGATACGCAGTATTTT.

The V and J genes are TRBV11-2 and TRBJ2-1; 9 bases are a match to TRBD2. The ends lost 4 bases at V and 6 bases at J; junction bases unmatched: 7. The CDR3 extends over 15 amino acids. Germline V gives CDR1 SGHAT, CDR2 FQNNGV. CDR3 nucleotides: TGTGCCAGCAGCTCCATAGCGGGGGTAGGCAATGAGCAGTTCTTC. Translated, it gives CASSSIAGVGNEQFF.

This chain joins TRBV12-5 and TRBJ1-1; D gene uncertain. Germline assignment: CDR1 LGHNT and CDR2 FRNRAP. This CDR3 has 13 amino acids. V dropped 3 bases and J dropped 2 bases, with 7 bases sitting between them. CDR3 bases: TGTGCTAGTGGTTTCCAGGTTAACACTGAAGCTTTCTTT. It specifies CASGFQVNTEAFF.

The chain is built from TRBV9 and TRBJ2-5, with D unresolved. This CDR3 is built from 14 residues. Germline V gene lookup returns CDR1 SGDLS and CDR2 YYNGEE. V was clipped by 0 bases and J by 5 bases, with 11 bases between them. CDR3: CASSVGGRVETQYF. The CDR3 nucleotides read TGTGCCAGCAGCGTAGGTGGTCGGGTCGAGACCCAGTACTTC.

The gene calls are TRBV5-1 and TRBJ1-2; the match to TRBD1 covers 10 bases. CDR3 length: 16 amino acids. Per the germline V gene, CDR1 is SGHRS and CDR2 is YFSETQ. Trimming took 0 bases from V and 2 from J; bases not matched to a gene: 4. This CDR3 reads CASSLGDRGWNYGYTF. In DNA form, the CDR3 reads TGCGCCAGCAGCTTGGGGGACAGGGGTTGGAACTATGGCTACACCTTC.

This clone was detected once. The rearrangement uses TRBV11-1 and TRBJ2-2; TRBD1 is a possible D gene (6 bases). This CDR3 has 18 amino acids. Trimming took off 4 bases at V and 3 bases at J, with 21 bases between the two ends. CDR1 is SGHAT, CDR2 FQDESV, per germline (reference sequence). The CDR3 spells CASSSHGLQGPDTGELFF. In DNA, the CDR3 is TGTGCCAGCAGCTCCCACGGTTTACAGGGCCCCGACACCGGGGAGCTGTTTTTT. Full variable domain (rest looked up from reference TRBV11-1 and TRBJ2-2): EAEVAQSPRYKITEKSQAVAFWCDPISGHATLYWYRQILGQGPELLVQFQDESVVDDSQLPKDRFSAERLKGVDSTLKIQPAELGDSAMYLCASSSHGLQGPDTGELFFGEGSRLTVL.

This clone was counted a single time. The V gene is TRBV19, the J gene TRBJ1-1; perhaps TRBD1 as D (5 bases). The CDR3 consists of 13 residues. Germline V gives CDR1 LNHDA, CDR2 SQIVND (reference sequence). V was clipped by 7 bases and J by 1 base, with 10 bases between them. CDR3 bases: TGTGCCAGTAATACCCAGGGGAACACTGAAGCTTTCTTT. It specifies CASNTQGNTEAFF.